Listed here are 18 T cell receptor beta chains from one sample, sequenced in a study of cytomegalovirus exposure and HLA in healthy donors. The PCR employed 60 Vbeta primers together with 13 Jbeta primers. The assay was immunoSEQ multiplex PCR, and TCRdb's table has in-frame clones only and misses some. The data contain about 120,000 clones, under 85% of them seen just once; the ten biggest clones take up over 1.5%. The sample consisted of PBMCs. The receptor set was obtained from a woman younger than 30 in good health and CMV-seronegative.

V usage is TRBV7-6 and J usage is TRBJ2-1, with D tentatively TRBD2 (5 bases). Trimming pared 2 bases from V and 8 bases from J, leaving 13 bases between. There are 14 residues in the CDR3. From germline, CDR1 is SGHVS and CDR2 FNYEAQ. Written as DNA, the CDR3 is TGTGCCAGCAGCTTAACTGGCCCGAGGGATGAGCAGTTCTTC. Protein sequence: CASSLTGPRDEQFF.

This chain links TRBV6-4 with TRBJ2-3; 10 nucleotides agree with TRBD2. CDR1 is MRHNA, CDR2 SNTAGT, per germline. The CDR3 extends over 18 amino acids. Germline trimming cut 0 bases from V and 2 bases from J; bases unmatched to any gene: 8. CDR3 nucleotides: TGTGCCAGCAGTGACTCGAATTCCCTAGCGGGAGACACAGATACGCAGTATTTT. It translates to CASSDSNSLAGDTDTQYF.

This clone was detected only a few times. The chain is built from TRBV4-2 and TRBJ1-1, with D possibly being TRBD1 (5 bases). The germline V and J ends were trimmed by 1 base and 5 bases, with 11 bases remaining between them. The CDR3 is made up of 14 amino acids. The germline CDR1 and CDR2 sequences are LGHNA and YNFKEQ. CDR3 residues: CASSQGQSRTEAFF. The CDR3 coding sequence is TGTGCCAGCAGCCAAGGACAGAGCCGAACTGAAGCTTTCTTT.

As DNA, the CDR3 is TGTGCCAGCCGAGTCATGGTCTACAATGAGCAGTTCTTC. Translation gives CASRVMVYNEQFF. The genes are TRBV2 and TRBJ2-1; no clear D gene. This CDR3 has 13 amino acids. The V end lost 8 bases, the J end lost 3 bases, and 11 bases lay between the germline ends. Per the germline V gene, CDR1 is SNHLY and CDR2 is FYNNEI. The full variable domain, in which reference TRBV2 and TRBJ2-1 provide the parts outside the CDR3, is EPEVTQTPSHQVTQMGQEVILRCVPISNHLYFYWYRQILGQKVEFLVSFYNNEISEKSEIFDDQFSVERPDGSNFTLKIRSTKLEDSAMYFCASRVMVYNEQFFGPGTRLTVL.

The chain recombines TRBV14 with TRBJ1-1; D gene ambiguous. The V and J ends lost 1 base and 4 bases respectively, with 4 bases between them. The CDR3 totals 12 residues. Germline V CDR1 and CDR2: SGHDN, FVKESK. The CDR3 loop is CASSQAFTEAFF. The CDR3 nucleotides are TGTGCCAGCAGCCAAGCTTTCACTGAAGCTTTCTTT.

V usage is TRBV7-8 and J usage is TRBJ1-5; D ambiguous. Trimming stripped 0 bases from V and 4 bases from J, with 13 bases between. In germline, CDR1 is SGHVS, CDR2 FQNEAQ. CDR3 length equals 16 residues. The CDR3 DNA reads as TGTGCCAGCAGCTTAGCGCGGGGATGGGAAAATCAGCCCCAGCATTTT. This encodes CASSLARGWENQPQHF. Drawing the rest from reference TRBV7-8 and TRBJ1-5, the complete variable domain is GAGVSQSPRYKVAKRGQDVALRCDPISGHVSLFWYQQALGQGPEFLTYFQNEAQLDKSGLPSDRFFAERPEGSVSTLKIQRTQQEDSAVYLCASSLARGWENQPQHFGDGTRLSIL.

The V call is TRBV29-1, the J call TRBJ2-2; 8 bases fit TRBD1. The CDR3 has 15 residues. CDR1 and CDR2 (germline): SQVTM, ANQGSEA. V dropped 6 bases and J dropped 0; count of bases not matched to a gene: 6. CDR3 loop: CSVTGTGPNTGELFF. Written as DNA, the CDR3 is TGCAGCGTCACCGGGACAGGACCGAACACCGGGGAGCTGTTTTTT.

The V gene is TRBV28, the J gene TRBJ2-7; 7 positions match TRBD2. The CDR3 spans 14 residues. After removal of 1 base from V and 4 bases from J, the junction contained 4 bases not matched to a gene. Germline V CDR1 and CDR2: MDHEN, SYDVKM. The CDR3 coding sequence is TGTGCCAGCAGTTTATCGAGCGGGGATTACGAGCAGTACTTC. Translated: CASSLSSGDYEQYF.

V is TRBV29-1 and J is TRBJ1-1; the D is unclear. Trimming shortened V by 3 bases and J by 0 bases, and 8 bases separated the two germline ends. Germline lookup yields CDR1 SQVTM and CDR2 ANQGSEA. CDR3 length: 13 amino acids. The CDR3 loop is CSVESRVNTEAFF. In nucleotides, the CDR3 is TGCAGCGTTGAGTCCCGGGTGAACACTGAAGCTTTCTTT.

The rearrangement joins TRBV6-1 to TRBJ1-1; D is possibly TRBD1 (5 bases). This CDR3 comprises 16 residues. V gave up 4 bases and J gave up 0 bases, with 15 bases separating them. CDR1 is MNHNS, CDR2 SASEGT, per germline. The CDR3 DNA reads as TGTGCCAGCAGTGGACACTTGGGGCTTTTGAACACTGAAGCTTTCTTT. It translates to CASSGHLGLLNTEAFF.

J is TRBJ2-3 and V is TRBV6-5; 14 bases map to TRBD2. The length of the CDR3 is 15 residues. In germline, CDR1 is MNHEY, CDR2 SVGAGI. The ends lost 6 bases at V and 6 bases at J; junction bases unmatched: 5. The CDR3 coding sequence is TGTGCCAGCAGCCAAGGGACTAGCGGGGGTGATACGCAGTATTTT. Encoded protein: CASSQGTSGGDTQYF.

This CDR3 reads CASSEGQGNTEAFF. CDR3 nucleotides: TGTGCCAGCAGTGAGGGACAGGGGAACACTGAAGCTTTCTTT. The J gene is TRBJ1-1, the V gene TRBV6-1, with 9 bases fitting TRBD1. This CDR3 contains 14 residues. Per the germline V gene, CDR1 is MNHNS and CDR2 is SASEGT. The V segment lost 3 bases and the J segment 1 base; nucleotides outside the gene matches: 0.

The DNA for the CDR3 is TGTGCCAGCAGCTTGGGACAGGGGAATGAAAAACTGTTTTTT. This codes for CASSLGQGNEKLFF. The J gene is TRBJ1-4, the V gene TRBV5-4; 8 nucleotides line up with TRBD1. Germline CDR1 and CDR2: SGHNT and YYREEE (reference sequence). The length of the CDR3 is 14 residues. J was trimmed by 5 bases and V by 0 bases; bases with no gene match: 0.

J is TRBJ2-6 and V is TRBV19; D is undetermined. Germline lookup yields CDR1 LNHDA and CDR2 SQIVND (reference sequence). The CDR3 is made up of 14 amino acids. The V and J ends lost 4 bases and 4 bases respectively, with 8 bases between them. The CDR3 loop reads CASSNSPGANVLTF. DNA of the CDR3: TGTGCCAGTAGTAACAGCCCGGGGGCCAACGTCCTGACTTTC.

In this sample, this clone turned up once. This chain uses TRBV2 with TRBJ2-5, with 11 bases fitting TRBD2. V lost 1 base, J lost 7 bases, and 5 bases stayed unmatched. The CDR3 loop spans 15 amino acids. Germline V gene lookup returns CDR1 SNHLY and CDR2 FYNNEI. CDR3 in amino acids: CASSEVAGGVGTQYF. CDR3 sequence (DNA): TGTGCCAGCAGTGAAGTAGCGGGGGGGGTCGGGACCCAGTACTTC.

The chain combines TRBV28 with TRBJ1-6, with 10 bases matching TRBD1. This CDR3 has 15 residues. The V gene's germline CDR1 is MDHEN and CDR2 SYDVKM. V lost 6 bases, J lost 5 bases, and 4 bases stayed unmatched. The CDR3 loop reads CASSQTGGDNSPLHF. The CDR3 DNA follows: TGTGCCAGCAGCCAGACAGGGGGCGATAATTCACCCCTCCACTTT. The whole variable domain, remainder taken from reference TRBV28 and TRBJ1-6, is DVKVTQSSRYLVKRTGEKVFLECVQDMDHENMFWYRQDPGLGLRLIYFSYDVKMKEKGDIPEGYSVSREKKERFSLILESASTNQTSMYLCASSQTGGDNSPLHFGNGTRLTVT.

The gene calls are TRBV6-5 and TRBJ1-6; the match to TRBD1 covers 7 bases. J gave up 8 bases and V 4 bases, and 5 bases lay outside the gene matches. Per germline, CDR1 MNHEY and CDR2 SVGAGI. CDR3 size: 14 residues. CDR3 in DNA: TGTGCCAGCAGTTCCAAAACAGGGGATTCACCCCTCCACTTT. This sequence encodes CASSSKTGDSPLHF.

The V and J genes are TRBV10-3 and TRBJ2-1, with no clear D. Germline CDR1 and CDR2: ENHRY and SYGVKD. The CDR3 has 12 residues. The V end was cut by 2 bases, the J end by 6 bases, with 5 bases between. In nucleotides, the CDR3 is TGTGCCATCAGTGAGACAAGCAATGAGCAGTTCTTC. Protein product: CAISETSNEQFF.